The 27 T cell receptor beta chains presented below share a single source sample, sequenced in a study of T cells in Graves' hyperthyroidism and ophthalmopathy. Amplification of TCR beta CDR3 regions used RNA as the template. During a first-round RT-PCR of the TCR CDR3, the HTBI primer set was used. TCRdb re-called the multiplex PCR reads through MiXCR, storing one row per CDR3 protein. This table has under 600,000 distinct CDR3 sequences, around 15% appearing once. Sequencing was carried out using blood. The receptors here all came from a woman between 40 and 55 years old with Graves' ophthalmopathy.

The CDR3 DNA follows: TGTGCCAGCAGCCCCGGGACAGGGATGTATAATTCACCCCTCCACTTT. It codes for CASSPGTGMYNSPLHF. V and J are TRBV7-2 and TRBJ1-6; TRBD1 matches 9 bases. Germline loops: CDR1 SGHTA, CDR2 FQGNSA. J gave up 4 bases and V 5 bases, and 6 bases lay outside the gene matches. The CDR3 spans 16 residues.

At least ten counts were recorded for this clonotype. V gene TRBV7-9 combines with J gene TRBJ2-5; TRBD2 matches 10 bases. This CDR3 has 15 amino acids. Germline V lookup: CDR1 SEHNR, CDR2 FQNEAQ (reference sequence). Losses at the gene ends were 5 bases for V and 4 bases for J; bases not matched to a gene: 7. The CDR3 nucleotides are TGTGCCAGCAGCCGAGGAGCGGGAGGGGTAGAGACCCAGTACTTC. It is translated as CASSRGAGGVETQYF.

This clonotype showed up many times. The rearrangement links TRBV3-1 to TRBJ2-5; D not certain. Germline V gene lookup returns CDR1 LGHDT and CDR2 YNNKEL (reference sequence). Trimming took 8 bases from V and 0 from J, leaving 13 bases between them. The CDR3 covers 14 residues. CDR3 sequence reads: CASLPRGYQETQYF. CDR3 nucleotides: TGTGCCAGCCTTCCCAGAGGCTACCAAGAGACCCAGTACTTC.

The chain recombines TRBV5-8 with TRBJ2-1; no clear D. The V end was cut by 0 bases, the J end by 0 bases, with 16 bases between. The CDR3 runs 18 residues. The germline V gene encodes CDR1 SGHTS and CDR2 YDEGEE. CDR3 in amino acids: CASSLAVVGRSSYNEQFF. DNA of the CDR3: TGTGCCAGCAGCTTGGCCGTCGTAGGCCGGAGCTCCTACAATGAGCAGTTCTTC.

This clonotype was detected ten times or more. This chain connects TRBV7-3 to TRBJ2-1; possible D gene TRBD1, 5 bases. Germline V CDR1 and CDR2: SGHTA, FQGTGA. V was cut by 1 base and J by 12 bases, with 10 bases left in between. The CDR3 loop spans 12 amino acids. The CDR3 here is CASSLMGQGQFF. DNA for the CDR3: TGTGCCAGCAGCTTAATGGGGCAGGGGCAGTTCTTC.

The chain has TRBV5-6 and TRBJ2-7, with D possibly being TRBD1 or TRBD2 (5 bases each). V lost 10 bases and J lost 7, with 15 bases in between. The CDR3 consists of 11 residues. Germline lookup yields CDR1 SGHDT and CDR2 YYEEEE. CDR3 amino acids: CACKRGGEQYF. CDR3 DNA: TGTGCCTGCAAGAGGGGTGGAGAGCAGTACTTC.

This clonotype came up a few times. V usage is TRBV7-8 and J usage is TRBJ1-2; no firm D call. The CDR3 is made up of 15 amino acids. The germline V and J ends were trimmed by 2 bases and 5 bases, with 15 bases remaining between them. Germline CDR1 and CDR2: SGHVS and FQNEAQ. The CDR3 coding sequence is TGTGCCAGCAGCTTATACGGAGGGAAGGAGTATGGCTACACCTTC. It is translated as CASSLYGGKEYGYTF.

This clonotype was detected many times. The chain uses TRBV2 and TRBJ2-1; TRBD2 agrees at 13 bases. The CDR3 length is 15 residues. V shed 9 bases, J shed 8 bases, and the junction held 10 bases outside the gene matches. The V gene's germline CDR1 is SNHLY and CDR2 FYNNEI. The CDR3: CASRLAGGGGHEQFF. The CDR3 DNA reads TGTGCCAGTCGACTAGCGGGAGGCGGTGGGCATGAGCAGTTCTTC. Full variable domain (missing parts from reference TRBV2 and TRBJ2-1): EPEVTQTPSHQVTQMGQEVILRCVPISNHLYFYWYRQILGQKVEFLVSFYNNEISEKSEIFDDQFSVERPDGSNFTLKIRSTKLEDSAMYFCASRLAGGGGHEQFFGPGTRLTVL.

The rearrangement joins TRBV5-1 to TRBJ2-1; 14 nucleotides align to TRBD2. The germline CDR1 and CDR2 sequences are SGHRS and YFSETQ. J was trimmed by 7 bases and V by 0 bases; bases with no gene match: 18. CDR3 length: 21 amino acids. The CDR3 loop is CASSLGLLDRGLAGVGNEQFF. The CDR3 nucleotides are TGCGCCAGCAGCTTGGGGCTTTTGGACAGGGGACTAGCGGGAGTTGGGAATGAGCAGTTCTTC.

This clonotype was seen repeatedly, ten times or more. This chain uses TRBV28 with TRBJ2-5, with TRBD2 identical over 8 bases. Trimming removed 4 bases from V and 5 bases from J; junction bases left unmatched: 9. The germline CDR1 and CDR2 sequences are MDHEN and SYDVKM. The CDR3 length is 15 residues. The CDR3 sequence is CASSSGGGGRETQYF. DNA for the CDR3: TGTGCCAGCAGTTCGGGGGGGGGGGGCCGGGAGACCCAGTACTTC.

The chain has TRBV19 and TRBJ2-1; 7 bases fit TRBD1. Germline assignment: CDR1 LNHDA and CDR2 SQIVND (reference sequence). Trimming at V came to 4 bases and at J to 5 bases, leaving 14 bases not matched to a gene. The CDR3 runs to 17 residues. The CDR3 spells CASSKSHNRGQHNEQFF. The CDR3 nucleotides read TGTGCCAGTAGTAAATCCCATAACAGGGGCCAACACAATGAGCAGTTCTTC.

This clonotype was seen ten or more times. This sequence joins TRBV5-1 and TRBJ1-6; possible D gene TRBD1, 6 bases. Trimming pared 0 bases from V and 4 bases from J, leaving 8 bases between. CDR1 and CDR2 from the germline V gene are SGHRS and YFSETQ. This CDR3 is built from 15 residues. CDR3 nucleotides: TGCGCCAGCAGCTTGGAGACAGGTTATAATTCACCCCTCCACTTT. Residues: CASSLETGYNSPLHF.

This clonotype was found many times. This chain's CDR3 is CASKTSGPYNEQFF. Written as DNA, the CDR3 is TGTGCCAGTAAAACTAGCGGTCCCTACAATGAGCAGTTCTTC. The J gene is TRBJ2-1, the V gene TRBV28; 8 bases fit TRBD2. V trimming: 9 bases; J trimming: 2 bases; junction bases outside the gene matches: 6. CDR3 size: 14 residues. CDR1 and CDR2 (germline): MDHEN, SYDVKM.

J is TRBJ2-1 and V is TRBV27; 8 bases fit TRBD2. Germline lookup yields CDR1 MNHEY and CDR2 SMNVEV (reference sequence). The CDR3 loop spans 16 amino acids. J gave up 1 base and V 6 bases, and 8 bases lay outside the gene matches. The CDR3 coding sequence is TGTGCCAGCAGCGGGAGGGCCTCCAGATCCTACAATGAGCAGTTCTTC. As protein: CASSGRASRSYNEQFF.

This clonotype appeared a few times. Since a much larger clone is just one base distant, this may be a read error. This chain uses TRBV12-3 or TRBV12-4 with TRBJ2-7, with TRBD2 matching 8 bases. The CDR3 extends over 15 amino acids. CDR3 protein: CAGSPSTSGSYEQYF. CDR3 DNA: TGTGCCGGCAGTCCCAGTACTAGCGGTTCCTACGAGCAGTACTTC.

The sample holds many counts of this clonotype. V and J are TRBV2 and TRBJ2-7; D is possibly TRBD2 (6 bases). CDR1 SNHLY and CDR2 FYNNEI come from the germline V gene. V was shortened by 2 bases and J by 6 bases, with 8 bases between the two germline ends. The CDR3 consists of 12 residues. The CDR3 region has the DNA TGTGCCAGCAGTGAACAGGGAGGCGAGCAGTACTTC. Amino acid sequence: CASSEQGGEQYF.

The chain employs TRBV6-1 and TRBJ1-2, with D possibly TRBD1 on 5 matching bases. This CDR3 has 14 amino acids. V was cut by 4 bases and J by 8 bases, with 17 bases left in between. The germline gives CDR1 MNHNS, CDR2 SASEGT. The CDR3 DNA reads TGTGCCAGCAGTGCTTTCAGGGACCTCAGAGGCTACACCTTC. The encoded protein is CASSAFRDLRGYTF.

The rearrangement uses TRBV5-6 and TRBJ1-6; TRBD1 is a possible D gene (6 bases). Trimming stripped 4 bases from V and 6 bases from J, with 17 bases between. There are 16 residues in the CDR3. The V gene's germline CDR1 is SGHDT and CDR2 YYEEEE. CDR3 coding DNA: TGTGCCAGCAGCCCATTGACGGGGGCTGTTAATTCACCCCTCCACTTT. This sequence encodes CASSPLTGAVNSPLHF. Full variable domain (remainder filled in from reference TRBV5-6 and TRBJ1-6): DAGVTQSPTHLIKTRGQQVTLRCSPKSGHDTVSWYQQALGQGPQFIFQYYEEEERQRGNFPDRFSGHQFPNYSSELNVNALLLGDSALYLCASSPLTGAVNSPLHFGNGTRLTVT.

The V and J genes are TRBV10-2 and TRBJ2-1, with TRBD1 matching over 10 bases. This CDR3 has 16 amino acids. CDR1 and CDR2 (germline): WSHSY, SAAADI. Germline trimming cut 2 bases from V and 8 bases from J; bases unmatched to any gene: 9. Here the CDR3 reads CASSEPGTGAGDEQFF. CDR3 sequence (DNA): TGCGCCAGCAGTGAGCCCGGGACAGGGGCTGGCGATGAGCAGTTCTTC.

The table lists this clonotype with many counts. At one end, the junction sequence differs from germline, possibly due to a read error. This chain joins TRBV20-1 and TRBJ2-1; 8 nucleotides line up with TRBD1. The CDR3 totals 15 residues. Germline V gene sequence: CDR1 DFQATT, CDR2 SNEGSKA (reference sequence). The CDR3 is CSAGETGDSYNEQFF. The CDR3 bases are TGCAGTGCTGGAGAGACAGGGGACTCCTACAATGAGCAGTTCTTC.

This clonotype showed up many times. The chain links TRBV11-2 to TRBJ2-1; 12 bases line up with TRBD2. The CDR3 runs to 17 residues. The ends lost 1 base at V and 3 bases at J; junction bases unmatched: 4. CDR1 SGHAT and CDR2 FQNNGV come from the germline V gene. CDR3 sequence: CASSLGLAGGGYNEQFF. In nucleotides, the CDR3 is TGTGCCAGCAGCTTAGGCCTAGCGGGAGGGGGCTACAATGAGCAGTTCTTC.

The rearrangement joins TRBV5-5 to TRBJ2-1; TRBD2 agrees at 7 bases. Germline V gene data show CDR1 as SGHKS and CDR2 as YYEKEE (reference sequence). This CDR3 comprises 13 residues. V shed 2 bases and J 16 bases; nucleotides not matched to a gene: 12. The CDR3 protein is CASSLERTSLGFF. The CDR3 region has the DNA TGTGCCAGCAGCTTAGAAAGGACTAGTCTTGGATTCTTC.

This clonotype showed up many times. The V gene is TRBV6-9, the J gene TRBJ2-1; no definite D call. Trimming removed 0 bases at V and 4 bases at J, with 10 bases between. This CDR3 region has 15 residues. From germline, CDR1 is MNHGY and CDR2 SVAAGI. The CDR3 DNA is TGTGCCAGCAGTTATTCGAACGACCAATACAATGAGCAGTTCTTC. Translation gives CASSYSNDQYNEQFF.

This clonotype is a singleton in its sample. The rearrangement links TRBV3-1 to TRBJ2-7; a weak D match, TRBD2 (5 bases). The CDR3 covers 12 residues. Germline V gene sequence: CDR1 LGHDT, CDR2 YNNKEL (reference sequence). V gave up 6 bases and J gave up 6 bases, with 12 bases separating them. The CDR3 DNA reads TGTGCCAGCAGTCAGACGGGGTTCGAGCAGTACTTC. Protein product: CASSQTGFEQYF.

This clonotype has a count of ten or more. This chain uses TRBV18 with TRBJ2-5, with D uncertain. The V end was cut by 3 bases, the J end by 5 bases, with 16 bases between. The CDR3 runs 15 residues. CDR1 KGHSH and CDR2 LQKENI come from the germline V gene. As DNA, the CDR3 is TGTGCCAGCTCACCCCCGTCCCTCCGATTCGAGACCCAGTACTTC. Its translation: CASSPPSLRFETQYF.

This clonotype was seen ten or more times. J is TRBJ2-6 and V is TRBV10-3, with 10 bases lining up with TRBD2. The CDR3 is 17 amino acids. Germline CDR1 ENHRY, CDR2 SYGVKD. V shed 4 bases and J 0 bases; nucleotides not matched to a gene: 3. CDR3 nucleotide sequence: TGTGCCATCAGTGGGACTAGCGGACTCTCTGGGGCCAACGTCCTGACTTTC. This codes for CAISGTSGLSGANVLTF.

This clonotype was detected a few times. The chain employs TRBV6-1 and TRBJ1-5, with D perhaps TRBD1 (5 bases). Germline CDR1 MNHNS, CDR2 SASEGT. Trimming stripped 8 bases from V and 3 bases from J, with 14 bases between. There are 14 residues in the CDR3. CDR3 sequence reads: CASGRLGDNQPQHF. CDR3 bases: TGTGCCAGCGGTAGGTTAGGGGACAATCAGCCCCAGCATTTT.